This T cell receptor (beta chain) appears in the sequencing data of a study of shared clonotypes between healthy human individuals. Study results and limitations: Larger estimated richness was generally recorded for naive subsets relative to memory subsets. Sequencing depth was a factor that was expected to affect clonotype sharing among donors. The represented genetic and exposure-history diversity was limited by the small number of donors.

From germline, CDR1 is PRHDT and CDR2 FYEKMQ (reference sequence). V shed 8 bases and J shed 4 bases, with 11 bases lying between them. This CDR3 region has 13 residues. With regard to this clone: Its antigen is not known.

Sequencing used immunoSEQ multiplex PCR; TCRdb keeps in-frame clones, though not all of them. The repertoire holds under 600,000 clones, more than 95% seen once, with 0.3% in the top ten. CD45RO negativity and positive selection for CCR7 defined naive CD8 cells, a population that excluded terminally differentiated effector memory CD45RA+ cells. The TCR was taken from a young man in good health. The specimen was naive CD8+ T cells sorted from blood. V usage is TRBV13 and J usage is TRBJ1-4; tentative D call: TRBD1 (6 bases). The CDR3 DNA reads TGTGCCAGCCGCAAGGGGGTTAATGAAAAACTGTTTTTT. Its protein product is CASRKGVNEKLFF.